Listed below are T cell receptor beta chains from one sample, sequenced in a study of PD-L1 blockade in urothelial cancer. Profiling relied on immunoSEQ multiplex PCR, and the TCRdb table lists in-frame clones only, not all of them. Among approximately 80,000 clones listed, 82% were seen once. Source: PBMCs, taken around atezolizumab (anti-PD-L1) treatment. Receptors were obtained from a man aged 65 to 85 with urothelial cancer. Each CDR3 is given with its conserved first and last residue. A D gene is named only where the DNA matches it firmly. Clone size is stated in some rows and not others, as once, few, many or a class when expanded.

TRBJ2-5 | . | TRBD1 | TRBV5-1 | 15 | CASSLGPTGRETRYF | TGCGCCAGCAGCTTGGGTCCGACAGGGAGAGAGACCCGGTACTTC
TRBJ2-1 | . | TRBD2 | TRBV5-1 | 15 | CASSSSGGADREQFF | TGCGCCAGCAGCTCGAGCGGGGGGGCCGATCGTGAGCAGTTCTTC
TRBJ2-1 | . | TRBD1 | TRBV5-1 | 13 | CASSLDRFNEQFF | TGTGCCAGCAGCTTGGACAGGTTCAATGAGCAGTTCTTC
TRBJ2-1 | . | TRBD2 | TRBV29-1 | 14 | CSVEWASGWGEQFF | TGCAGCGTTGAATGGGCTAGCGGTTGGGGGGAGCAGTTCTTC
TRBJ2-5 | . | . | TRBV30 | 15 | CAWSLRTDLVETQYF | TGTGCCTGGAGCCTCCGAACGGACTTGGTAGAGACCCAGTACTTC
TRBJ2-3 | . | TRBD2 | TRBV9 | 16 | CASSVGSGGTTDTRYF | TGTGCCAGCAGCGTAGGGAGCGGGGGGACCACAGATACGCGGTATTTT
TRBJ2-3 | . | TRBD2 | TRBV11-2 | 14 | CASSLGGRVDTQYF | TGTGCCAGCAGCTTGGGCGGGAGGGTAGATACGCAGTATTTT
TRBJ2-1 | once | TRBD2 | TRBV5-1 | 15 | CASSSLAGSGNEQFF | TGCGCCAGCAGCTCACTAGCGGGTTCGGGAAATGAGCAGTTCTTC
TRBJ2-5 | . | . | TRBV2 | 14 | CASSVWQGYGTQYF | TGTGCCAGCAGTGTATGGCAGGGGTATGGGACCCAGTACTTC
TRBJ2-2 | . | . | TRBV7-2 | 15 | CASSRQGLLTGELFF | TGTGCCAGCAGTCGTCAGGGGTTGTTGACCGGGGAGCTGTTTTTT
TRBJ1-5 | . | . | TRBV11-2 | 13 | CASSLGTGQPQHF | TGTGCCAGCAGCTTGGGTACGGGGCAGCCCCAGCATTTT
TRBJ1-5 | once | TRBD1 | TRBV5-1 | 15 | CASSFTGGENQPQHF | TGCGCCAGCAGCTTTACAGGGGGCGAAAATCAGCCCCAGCATTTT
TRBJ2-7 | . | . | TRBV15 | 15 | CATSGDGSIPGEQYF | TGTGCCACCAGCGGAGACGGTTCAATACCTGGCGAGCAGTACTTC
TRBJ1-4 | few | TRBD1 | TRBV19 | 14 | CASRSRTGDEKLFF | TGTGCCAGTAGGTCGAGGACAGGGGATGAAAAACTGTTTTTT
TRBJ1-5 | . | . | TRBV5-5 | 15 | CASTPGQGSHQPQHF | TGTGCCAGCACCCCTGGGCAGGGGTCCCATCAGCCCCAGCATTTT
TRBJ2-3 | . | . | TRBV19 | 15 | CASSINGFSTDTQYF | TGTGCCAGTAGTATTAACGGTTTTAGCACAGATACGCAGTATTTT
TRBJ2-6 | . | TRBD2 | TRBV10-3 | 19 | CAIRPGYSGAAGGANVLTF | TGTGCCATCAGGCCCGGTTACTCCGGGGCAGCGGGGGGGGCCAACGTCCTGACTTTC
TRBJ2-2 | few | TRBD2 | TRBV5-4 | 15 | CASSRGLANTGELFF | TGTGCCAGCAGCAGGGGACTAGCGAACACCGGGGAGCTGTTTTTT
TRBJ2-7 | . | . | TRBV5-1 | 14 | CASSLVDNSYEQYF | TGCGCCAGCAGCTTGGTTGACAACTCCTACGAGCAGTACTTC
TRBJ2-7 | . | TRBD2 | TRBV19 | 16 | CASSILAGGGDYEQYF | TGTGCCAGTAGTATTTTAGCGGGAGGGGGGGACTACGAGCAGTACTTC
TRBJ1-4 | . | TRBD1 | TRBV2 | 15 | CASVEGGAGNEKLFF | TGTGCCAGCGTAGAAGGGGGCGCTGGTAATGAAAAACTGTTTTTT
TRBJ1-1 | . | . | TRBV27 | 17 | CASTRRSGGTSNTEAFF | TGTGCCAGTACCCGACGGTCGGGGGGCACGTCGAACACTGAAGCTTTCTTT
TRBJ2-7 | . | TRBD1 | TRBV7-8 | 14 | CASSLMGQSYEQYF | TGTGCCAGCAGCTTAATGGGACAGTCCTACGAGCAGTACTTC
TRBJ2-5 | once | . | TRBV6-6 | 13 | CASSLSGAGTQYF | TGTGCCAGCAGTTTGAGCGGAGCTGGGACCCAGTACTTC
TRBJ2-1 | . | TRBD1 | TRBV19 | 15 | CASSLGQGYYNEQFF | TGTGCCAGTAGTTTAGGACAGGGCTACTACAATGAGCAGTTCTTC
TRBJ2-5 | . | TRBD2 | TRBV11-2 | 15 | CASSLRAGVAETQYF | TGTGCCAGCAGCTTAAGAGCGGGAGTAGCAGAGACCCAGTACTTC
TRBJ1-4 | . | . | TRBV7-7 | 13 | CASSRGPGEKLFF | TGTGCTAGCAGCCGCGGCCCGGGGGAAAAACTGTTTTTT
TRBJ2-1 | . | . | TRBV5-4 | 13 | CASSPPRGNEQFF | TGTGCCAGCAGCCCCCCGCGGGGTAATGAGCAGTTCTTC
TRBJ2-1 | . | TRBD1 | TRBV19 | 16 | CASSLGQGANYNEQFF | TGTGCCAGTAGTCTGGGACAGGGGGCGAACTACAATGAGCAGTTCTTC
TRBJ1-3 | few | . | TRBV7-2 | 14 | CASTDRKSGNTIYF | TGTGCCAGCACAGACAGAAAATCTGGAAACACCATATATTTT
TRBJ2-5 | . | TRBD2 | TRBV9 | 16 | CASSVGLAGGAETQYF | TGTGCCAGCAGCGTAGGACTAGCGGGAGGGGCAGAGACCCAGTACTTC
TRBJ2-7 | few | . | TRBV5-1 | 15 | CASSLRDGALYEQYF | TGCGCCAGCAGCTTGAGGGATGGGGCCCTCTACGAGCAGTACTTC
TRBJ2-5 | . | . | TRBV27 | 13 | CASSPRPQETQYF | TGTGCCAGCAGTCCTAGACCGCAAGAGACCCAGTACTTC
TRBJ1-4 | . | TRBD1 | TRBV18 | 13 | CASSQGANEKLFF | TGTGCCAGCTCGCAGGGGGCTAATGAAAAACTGTTTTTT
TRBJ1-2 | . | . | TRBV18 | 14 | CASSSRQANYGYTF | TGTGCCAGCTCAAGTCGACAGGCCAACTATGGCTACACCTTC
TRBJ2-7 | . | . | TRBV7-3 | 13 | CASSLSPRDEQYF | TGTGCCAGCAGCTTAAGCCCGAGAGACGAGCAGTACTTC
TRBJ1-5 | . | . | TRBV5-8 | 13 | CASSRGSYQPQHF | TGTGCCAGCAGCAGGGGTAGTTATCAGCCCCAGCATTTT
TRBJ1-2 | . | TRBD1 | TRBV2 | 13 | CASSAGTGGGYTF | TGTGCCAGCAGCGCCGGGACAGGGGGAGGCTACACCTTC
TRBJ2-7 | few | . | TRBV5-1 | 13 | CASSLAPRGEQYF | TGCGCCAGCAGCTTGGCACCAAGGGGCGAGCAGTACTTC
TRBJ2-2 | once | . | TRBV7-3 | 15 | CASSFTAGNTGELFF | TGTGCCAGCAGCTTTACAGCGGGGAACACCGGGGAGCTGTTTTTT
TRBJ1-5 | once | . | TRBV19 | 13 | CASSIVVNQPQHF | TGTGCCAGTAGTATAGTAGTCAATCAGCCCCAGCATTTT
TRBJ2-5 | . | TRBD2 | TRBV6-5 | 13 | CASNLAGEETQYF | TGTGCCAGCAACCTAGCGGGAGAGGAGACCCAGTACTTC
TRBJ2-3 | . | TRBD1 | TRBV4-3 | 15 | CASSPGQGWAGTQYF | TGCGCCAGCAGCCCTGGACAGGGGTGGGCCGGTACGCAGTATTTT
TRBJ2-3 | . | TRBD2 | TRBV7-2 | 16 | CASSSAGGGLPDTQYF | TGTGCCAGCAGCTCGGCGGGGGGAGGGCTGCCAGATACGCAGTATTTT
TRBJ1-1 | . | . | TRBV7-2 | 9 | CASSPEAFF | TGTGCCAGCAGCCCCGAGGCTTTCTTT
TRBJ1-4 | few | TRBD1 | TRBV6-1 | 15 | CASSSTGQYNEKLFF | TGTGCCAGCAGCTCAACGGGACAGTATAATGAAAAACTGTTTTTT
TRBJ1-5 | . | TRBD1 | TRBV7-2 | 14 | CASSWGQSSQPQHF | TGTGCCAGCAGCTGGGGACAGTCCAGTCAGCCCCAGCATTTT
TRBJ2-6 | . | . | TRBV11-2 | 16 | CASSFRPGAGANVLTF | TGTGCCAGCAGCTTCCGACCGGGTGCTGGGGCCAACGTCCTGACTTTC
TRBJ2-7 | . | . | TRBV5-6 | 16 | CASSLSPRVSSYEQYF | TGTGCCAGCAGCTTGTCGCCCAGGGTCAGCTCCTACGAGCAGTACTTC
TRBJ2-1 | . | . | TRBV10-3 | 16 | CAISEYRQDSYNEQFF | TGTGCCATCAGTGAGTACCGACAGGACTCCTACAATGAGCAGTTCTTC
TRBJ2-4 | few | TRBD1 | TRBV27 | 14 | CASRYRQGLDIQYF | TGTGCCAGCAGGTACAGACAGGGTTTGGACATTCAGTACTTC
TRBJ1-2 | once | TRBD1 | TRBV6-5 | 13 | CASSRDRGYGYTF | TGTGCCAGCAGTCGGGACAGGGGCTATGGCTACACCTTC
TRBJ1-6 | . | TRBD1 | TRBV2 | 15 | CASSWETGGGSPLHF | TGTGCCAGCAGTTGGGAGACAGGGGGTGGCTCACCCCTCCACTTT
TRBJ1-4 | once | TRBD1 | TRBV10-3 | 15 | CAISSDRGANEKLFF | TGTGCCATCAGTTCGGACAGGGGAGCTAATGAAAAACTGTTTTTT
TRBJ2-7 | . | TRBD1 | TRBV7-6 | 14 | CASSSDRGRYEQYF | TGTGCCAGCAGTTCCGACAGGGGGAGATACGAGCAGTACTTC
TRBJ2-7 | . | . | TRBV4-1 | 14 | CASSRTANSYEQYF | TGCGCCAGCAGCCGGACAGCCAACTCCTACGAGCAGTACTTC
TRBJ2-2 | . | TRBD2 | TRBV25-1 | 16 | CASSVDAGVGTGELFF | TGTGCCAGCAGTGTCGATGCGGGGGTCGGCACCGGGGAGCTGTTTTTT
TRBJ2-2 | few | . | TRBV2 | 14 | CASSGRQYTGELFF | TGTGCCAGCAGTGGCCGCCAGTACACCGGGGAGCTGTTTTTT
TRBJ1-1 | once | TRBD1 | TRBV19 | 14 | CASRTGAGSTEAFF | TGTGCCAGTAGGACAGGGGCGGGGAGCACTGAAGCTTTCTTT
TRBJ1-1 | . | . | TRBV7-9 | 16 | CASTLRSGHMNTEAFF | TGTGCCAGCACCCTCAGGTCGGGACATATGAACACTGAAGCTTTCTTT